This TCR beta chain was recovered during a study of shared clonotypes between healthy human individuals. Whole-study findings and limits: The four-donor shared clonotypes exceeded non-shared clonotypes in generation probability, with non-shared ones scoring lower.

The germline V and J ends were trimmed by 9 bases and 0 bases, with 12 bases remaining between them. In germline, CDR1 is SEHNR, CDR2 FQNEAQ (reference sequence). The CDR3 covers 14 residues. Per sorted-subset replicate PCR, input was roughly 200 ng DNA, representing tens of thousands of T cell genomes. Here immunoSEQ multiplex PCR was the method, and the copy in TCRdb shows in-frame clones only, minus some. The data hold some 2.1 million clones, with just under 95% observed a single time. CD45RO-negative cells were positively selected for CCR7, leaving out terminally differentiated effector memory CD45RA+ cells. Notes on this clone: Its specificity is not known.

The source material was naive CD8+ T cells sorted from blood. This chain joins TRBV7-9 and TRBJ1-5; D perhaps matches TRBD1 (6 bases). The receptor comes from a man younger than 30 in good health. Written as DNA, the CDR3 is TGTGCCAGTTCGGACAGCAATAGCAATCAGCCCCAGCATTTT. It specifies CASSDSNSNQPQHF.